The T cell receptor (beta chain) described here comes from a study of immune characterization of retroperitoneal liposarcoma (dated by TCRdb to the late 2010s). V was cut back by 2 bases and J by 6 bases, leaving a gap of 8 bases between them. CDR1 and CDR2, per the germline V gene, are SGHAT and FQNNGV. CDR3 length: 13 amino acids, cysteine to phenylalanine. CDR3 DNA only is kept here, 39 bases in frame from base 1. Comment on this clonotype: Its antigen is currently not known. There are no base qualities to consult, and no much larger clone falls within one base.

Receptors were amplified or captured by PCR. Instrument on record: NextSeq 500. TCRdb passed the public sequencing reads through fastp at Q25 and MiXCR, retaining productive beta sequences. Merged by CDR3 protein, the rows form single entries marked with the most common genes and DNA. For this sample the table gives about 3,000 distinct CDR3 sequences, of which roughly 45% were detected only once. The ten largest clones capture 40% to 55% of the sample. The chain is encoded by TRBV11-2 joined to TRBJ2-1; matching of 6 bases hints at TRBD1 as the D gene. The specimen sequenced was tumor tissue. The clonotype was recovered from a male donor with retroperitoneal liposarcoma. CDR3 region: CASSLLQGNEQFF. The DNA is TGTGCCAGCAGCTTATTACAGGGCAATGAGCAGTTCTTC.